Listed below are T cell receptor beta chains from one sample, sequenced in a study of post-analysis software for immune sequencing data. TCRdb reprocessed the PCR reads with MiXCR, giving one entry per CDR3 protein. The data contain under 200,000 distinct CDR3 sequences, approximately 29% of them seen just once; the ten biggest clones take up around 3.7%. Sequenced: blood. All receptors come from a girl aged 2 to 17 with multiple sclerosis. Both conserved end residues are part of each CDR3. A D gene is named only where the DNA matches it firmly. Clone size is shown for a subset of rows, as once, few, many or a class of expanded clone.

CDR3 protein,CDR3 DNA,clone size,J gene,V gene,D gene
CASSVLPGEKLFF,TGTGCCAGCAGCGTGCTTCCAGGCGAAAAACTGTTTTTT,.,TRBJ1-4,TRBV9,.
CASSRGTYTDTQYF,TGTGCCAGCAGTCGGGGCACCTACACAGATACGCAGTATTTT,.,TRBJ2-3,TRBV7-9,.
CASGDRPNYGYTF,TGTGCCAGCGGGGACAGGCCTAACTATGGCTACACCTTC,few,TRBJ1-2,TRBV7-9,TRBD1
CASSPPIADGLAKNIQYF,TGCGCCAGCAGCCCTCCAATAGCAGACGGACTAGCCAAAAACATTCAGTACTTC,few,TRBJ2-4,TRBV4-1,.
CASSSQPTGKLSRYGYTF,TGTGCCAGCAGCTCCCAACCGACAGGGAAATTATCGAGATACGGCTACACCTTC,many,TRBJ1-2,TRBV7-2,TRBD1
CASSFRGTSGRATDTQYF,TGTGCCAGCAGCTTTAGGGGGACTAGCGGGAGGGCCACGGATACGCAGTATTTT,few,TRBJ2-3,TRBV7-2,TRBD2
CSARDPGGPIYEQYF,TGCAGTGCTAGAGATCCAGGGGGCCCTATCTACGAGCAGTACTTC,many,TRBJ2-7,TRBV20-1,TRBD1
CASSDRTGPSRETQYF,TGTGCCAGCAGTGATCGCACTGGACCATCTAGGGAGACCCAGTACTTC,.,TRBJ2-5,TRBV6-1,.
CASSLGGGDNEQFF,TGCGCCAGCAGCTTGGGGGGCGGGGACAATGAGCAGTTCTTC,many,TRBJ2-1,TRBV5-1,.
CASSLTTVNTEAFF,TGTGCCAGCAGCTTGACGACGGTGAACACTGAAGCTTTCTTT,.,TRBJ1-1,TRBV7-8,.
CASSEQAGSPLHF,TGTGCCAGCAGTGAACAAGCAGGTTCACCCCTCCACTTT,.,TRBJ1-6,TRBV2,.
CASSQDSAGRNYGYTF,TGCGCCAGCAGCCAAGATTCGGCGGGCAGAAACTATGGCTACACCTTC,.,TRBJ1-2,TRBV4-1,.
CASRNAGGANEKLFF,TGTGCCAGCCGGAACGCAGGGGGCGCTAATGAAAAACTGTTTTTT,few,TRBJ1-4,TRBV28,TRBD1
CASSLSLRGTDTQYF,TGCGCCAGCAGCTTGTCTTTGCGGGGAACAGATACGCAGTATTTT,.,TRBJ2-3,TRBV5-1,.
CASSRDIGDYEQYF,TGTGCCAGCAGTCGAGACATCGGCGACTACGAGCAGTACTTC,many,TRBJ2-7,TRBV7-2,.
CATSTGSSYEQYF,TGTGCCACCAGCACAGGCTCGTCCTACGAGCAGTACTTC,.,TRBJ2-7,TRBV15,.
CASSQESGGPLGYEQYF,TGCGCCAGCAGCCAAGAATCGGGGGGTCCTCTGGGCTACGAGCAGTACTTC,.,TRBJ2-7,TRBV4-1,TRBD2
CSARVRGQNTEAFF,TGCAGTGCTAGAGTCAGGGGGCAGAACACTGAAGCTTTCTTT,.,TRBJ1-1,TRBV20-1,TRBD1
CASSLTLASTNEKLFF,TGTGCCAGCAGTTTGACGCTGGCGTCTACAAATGAAAAACTGTTTTTT,few,TRBJ1-4,TRBV7-4,.
CASSSGRSQPQHF,TGTGCCAGCTCATCCGGAAGGTCTCAGCCCCAGCATTTT,.,TRBJ1-5,TRBV18,.
CASSLGGANVLTF,TGTGCCAGCAGCTTAGGTGGGGCCAACGTCCTGACTTTC,.,TRBJ2-6,TRBV7-9,.
CASQGFPQETQYF,TGTGCCAGCCAGGGGTTTCCCCAAGAGACCCAGTACTTC,many,TRBJ2-5,TRBV12-3/TRBV12-4,.
CASSLRAGEQYF,TGTGCCAGCAGCTTAAGGGCTGGCGAGCAGTACTTC,many,TRBJ2-7,TRBV7-9,.
CSARPGTGGENTEAFF,TGCAGCGCCCGACCCGGGACAGGGGGAGAGAACACTGAAGCTTTCTTT,.,TRBJ1-1,TRBV29-1,TRBD1
CASSKEWAAMNTEAFF,TGTGCCAGCAGCAAAGAGTGGGCAGCCATGAACACTGAAGCTTTCTTT,.,TRBJ1-1,TRBV21-1,.
CATSRLGGQRDAQYF,TGTGCCACCAGCAGACTCGGGGGGCAGAGAGATGCGCAGTATTTT,once,TRBJ2-3,TRBV15,.
CASSFRAPGGPANTGELFF,TGCGCCAGCAGCTTTAGGGCCCCCGGAGGCCCTGCGAACACCGGGGAGCTGTTTTTT,.,TRBJ2-2,TRBV5-1,.
CASSLAWQNTEAFF,TGTGCCAGCAGCTTAGCGTGGCAGAACACTGAAGCTTTCTTT,.,TRBJ1-1,TRBV7-8,.
CASSFLQGRMNTEAFF,TGTGCCAGCAGTTTTTTACAGGGCCGTATGAACACTGAAGCTTTCTTT,few,TRBJ1-1,TRBV12-3/TRBV12-4,.
CASSLELAGESYEQYF,TGTGCCAGCAGCTTGGAACTAGCGGGAGAATCGTACGAGCAGTACTTC,many,TRBJ2-7,TRBV5-5,TRBD2
CSAARGNEQFF,TGCAGTGCTGCCCGGGGAAATGAGCAGTTCTTC,.,TRBJ2-1,TRBV20-1,.
CASSTHSGRAGEQFF,TGTGCCAGCAGCACTCATAGCGGGAGGGCCGGTGAGCAGTTCTTC,few,TRBJ2-1,TRBV7-9,TRBD2
CASSLVWGGDDEQFF,TGCGCCAGCAGCTTGGTGTGGGGGGGGGATGATGAGCAGTTCTTC,.,TRBJ2-1,TRBV5-1,TRBD2
CASQAGADPYEQYF,TGTGCCAGCCAGGCGGGGGCCGACCCTTACGAGCAGTACTTC,.,TRBJ2-7,TRBV6-2/TRBV6-3,.
CSARFGTRAEQFF,TGCAGTGCTAGGTTCGGGACTAGAGCTGAGCAGTTCTTC,.,TRBJ2-1,TRBV20-1,TRBD2
CASRIGVRGEKLFF,TGTGCCAGCAGGATCGGCGTTCGGGGTGAAAAACTGTTTTTT,many,TRBJ1-4,TRBV6-5,.
CASSQGSSALTGNEQFF,TGCGCCAGCAGCCAGGGTTCTAGCGCGCTAACAGGGAATGAGCAGTTCTTC,many,TRBJ2-1,TRBV4-1,.
CSANPGTGTYEQYF,TGCAGTGCTAACCCCGGGACGGGTACCTACGAGCAGTACTTC,.,TRBJ2-7,TRBV20-1,.
CSVSWGQKQETQYF,TGCAGCGTTTCTTGGGGGCAGAAACAAGAGACCCAGTACTTC,many,TRBJ2-5,TRBV29-1,.
CASTRLGLHNQPQHF,TGTGCCAGCACTAGACTGGGACTCCACAATCAGCCCCAGCATTTT,.,TRBJ1-5,TRBV12-3/TRBV12-4,.
CASSVDGSTGELFF,TGTGCCAGCAGCGTAGACGGCAGCACCGGGGAGCTGTTTTTT,few,TRBJ2-2,TRBV9,.
CSVPGQAAREQYF,TGCAGTGTTCCGGGACAGGCCGCGAGGGAGCAGTACTTC,many,TRBJ2-5,TRBV20-1,TRBD1
CASKRTSGVNTGELFF,TGCGCCAGCAAAAGGACTAGCGGGGTGAACACCGGGGAGCTGTTTTTT,few,TRBJ2-2,TRBV5-1,TRBD2
CASSRGDGGSPNEKLFF,TGCGCCAGCAGCCGAGGGGACGGGGGATCGCCTAATGAAAAACTGTTTTTT,.,TRBJ1-4,TRBV5-1,.
CASSLEWGEQYF,TGCGCCAGCAGCTTGGAGTGGGGCGAGCAGTACTTC,many,TRBJ2-7,TRBV5-1,.
CASSQGQASYEQYF,TGTGCCAGCAGCCAGGGACAGGCCTCCTACGAGCAGTACTTC,few,TRBJ2-7,TRBV3-1,TRBD1
CAISIHGGAGKADTQYF,TGTGCCATCAGCATCCATGGTGGGGCAGGGAAAGCAGATACGCAGTATTTT,.,TRBJ2-3,TRBV15,.
CTSSFAGHGYNEQFF,TGTACCAGCAGTTTCGCCGGCCACGGGTACAATGAGCAGTTCTTC,.,TRBJ2-1,TRBV28,.
CSAGADNEKLFF,TGCAGTGCCGGAGCGGATAATGAAAAACTGTTTTTT,.,TRBJ1-4,TRBV20-1,.
CASSDQGSSYEQYF,TGTGCCAGCAGTGATCAGGGGAGCTCCTACGAGCAGTACTTC,many,TRBJ2-7,TRBV6-1,.
CASSLSTGPNGKLFF,TGTGCCAGCAGCCTTTCGACAGGCCCGAATGGAAAACTGTTTTTT,.,TRBJ1-4,TRBV5-6,.
CASGTTGLGETQYF,TGTGCTAGTGGTACGACAGGGTTGGGGGAGACCCAGTACTTC,.,TRBJ2-5,TRBV12-5,TRBD1
CSAYLPLSTDTQYF,TGCAGTGCTTATCTTCCCCTAAGCACAGATACGCAGTATTTT,few,TRBJ2-3,TRBV20-1,.